The 17 T cell receptor beta chains below all came from one sample that was sequenced in a study of blood T cells in healthy people across ages. A sample-barcoded 5' primer and a J-beta primer mix were used in a second PCR of about 7 to 12 cycles. TCRdb analysed the 5' RACE reads with MiXCR anew, one entry per CDR3 protein. Of about 970,000 distinct CDR3 sequences in the sample, roughly half were seen once. Input material: blood. The receptor source for this set is a woman in her sixties or seventies in good health.

Details on this clonotype: A much more abundant neighbour one base away suggests this may be a read error. CDR3 region: CASSVQTGADTQYF. CDR3 in DNA: TGTGCCAGCAGCGTGCAAACCGGGGCAGATACGCAGTATTTT. The V gene is TRBV11-1, the J gene TRBJ2-3; D possibly corresponds to TRBD2 (5 bases). Germline CDR1 and CDR2: SGHAT and FQDESV (reference sequence). CDR3 size: 14 residues. Trimming stripped 5 bases from V and 4 bases from J, with 13 bases between.

The chain employs TRBV20-1 and TRBJ2-1; TRBD2 might be the D (6 bases). V lost 6 bases and J lost 10, with 13 bases in between. CDR3 size: 11 residues. Germline-derived CDR1 and CDR2 are DFQATT and SNEGSKA (reference sequence). DNA of the CDR3: TGCAGTGCCCTGAGTGGGGGGGAGCAGTTCTTC. This codes for CSALSGGEQFF.

The chain has TRBV18 and TRBJ2-7, with D perhaps being TRBD1 or TRBD2 (6 bases each). The CDR3 sequence is 17 residues long. Germline V gene sequence: CDR1 KGHSH, CDR2 LQKENI. With 3 bases removed from V and 7 bases from J, the gap between germline ends came to 25 bases. This CDR3 is CASSPIAVGGTYNEQYF. DNA of the CDR3: TGTGCCAGCTCACCGATCGCCGTAGGGGGGACCTACAATGAGCAGTACTTC.

The rearrangement links TRBV6-5 to TRBJ2-4; 7 bases line up with TRBD1. Unmatched junction bases numbered 5, after V lost 5 bases and J lost 1 base. The V gene's germline CDR1 is MNHEY and CDR2 SVGAGI. The CDR3 runs 15 residues. CDR3 sequence: CASSRQGTAKNIQYF. Written as DNA, the CDR3 is TGTGCCAGCAGTCGACAGGGAACGGCCAAAAACATTCAGTACTTC.

The genes are TRBV5-6 and TRBJ2-7; D might be TRBD1 (7 bases). The J call may be faulty, since TRBJ2-5 better matches the DNA end. This CDR3 comprises 17 residues. From germline, CDR1 is SGHDT and CDR2 YYEEEE. The CDR3 spells CASSLGRGLASWETQYF. DNA for the CDR3: TGTGCCAGCAGCTTGGGTAGGGGGCTAGCGTCGTGGGAGACCCAGTACTTC.

The rearrangement links TRBV24-1 to TRBJ2-1; 7 bases are a match to TRBD1. The V and J ends lost 1 base and 8 bases, in that order; junction bases with no gene match: 7. There are 15 residues in the CDR3. Looked up from germline, CDR1 is KGHDR and CDR2 is SFDVKD. CDR3 in amino acids: CATSDFILGGDEQFF. CDR3 nucleotide sequence: TGTGCCACCAGTGATTTTATACTAGGGGGCGATGAGCAGTTCTTC.

This chain uses TRBV29-1 with TRBJ2-1; no firm D call. There are 11 residues in the CDR3. Deletions cut 3 bases from V and 6 bases from J, with 6 bases between. Germline lookup yields CDR1 SQVTM and CDR2 ANQGSEA. The CDR3 DNA is TGCAGCGTTGAGGCGGTCAATGAGCAGTTCTTC. Protein sequence: CSVEAVNEQFF.

This clonotype was seen more than once but under ten times. The J gene is TRBJ2-6, the V gene TRBV7-9; 8 bases match TRBD2. The CDR3 totals 17 residues. The ends lost 4 bases at V and 6 bases at J; junction bases unmatched: 11. Germline CDR1 SEHNR, CDR2 FQNEAQ (reference sequence). CDR3 in DNA: TGTGCCAGCAGCTCCTTCTCGGCCGGACTAGCGGCCAACGTCCTGACTTTC. Its protein is CASSSFSAGLAANVLTF.

In this sample, this clonotype turned up once. The chain employs TRBV12-3 or TRBV12-4 and TRBJ2-5; TRBD1 matches at 7 bases. V was clipped by 7 bases and J by 11 bases; unmatched bases: 16. CDR3 length: 14 residues. Here the CDR3 reads CASTPDRKKHEQYF. CDR3 nucleotides: TGTGCCAGCACCCCGGACAGGAAGAAGCATGAGCAGTACTTC.

The V call is TRBV6-2 or TRBV6-3, the J call TRBJ2-5; 7 positions agree with TRBD1. Looked up from germline, CDR1 is MNHEY and CDR2 is SVGEGT. The length of the CDR3 is 15 residues. The V gene end was trimmed by 2 bases and the J gene end by 0 bases; junction bases not matched to a gene: 3. The CDR3 DNA follows: TGTGCCAGCAGTTACCGACAGGGCTACCAAGAGACCCAGTACTTC. Translated: CASSYRQGYQETQYF.

This clonotype was counted a single time. One junction end does not reproduce the germline sequence, and a read error may be involved. The V gene is TRBV12-3 or TRBV12-4, the J gene TRBJ2-3; 13 bases map to TRBD2. The CDR3 has 16 residues. The CDR3 spells CASSLGLAGGTDTEYF. The CDR3, as DNA: TGTGCCAGCAGTTTAGGACTAGCGGGGGGAACGGATACGGAGTATTTT.

Regarding this clonotype: The junction departs from germline at one end; a sequencing error may be responsible. The chain uses TRBV23-1 and TRBJ2-4; no clear D gene. The DNA matches TRBJ2-7 better at its end, which makes the J call doubtful. TRBV23-1 is an open reading frame, and its role is uncertain. CDR3 size: 12 residues. The CDR3 spells CASGHLRFEQYF. The CDR3 region has the DNA TGCGCCAGCGGTCATCTGAGGTTCGAGCAGTACTTC.

The V call is TRBV12-3 or TRBV12-4, the J call TRBJ2-5; maybe TRBD2 (6 bases). Trimming pared 4 bases from V and 11 bases from J, leaving 20 bases between. The CDR3 totals 14 residues. CDR3 in DNA: TGTGCCAGCAGTTCTCGGGCAGGGCGGGGAGAGCAGTACTTC. Translation: CASSSRAGRGEQYF.

A remark on this clonotype: One end of the junction does not line up with germline, which may come from a read error. The V and J genes are TRBV6-5 and TRBJ2-3; D remains unclear. CDR1 MNHEY and CDR2 SVGAGI come from the germline V gene. The CDR3 sequence is 13 residues long. The CDR3 is CAGSIAPTDTQYF. CDR3 coding DNA: TGTGCCGGCAGTATAGCACCCACAGATACGCAGTATTTT.

The rearrangement uses TRBV12-3 or TRBV12-4 and TRBJ2-4; D perhaps matches TRBD2 (6 bases). CDR3 size: 13 residues. Trimming pared 3 bases from V and 5 bases from J, leaving 8 bases between. CDR3 sequence (DNA): TGTGCCAGCAGTTTCTCGGGGGAAAACATTCAGTACTTC. This translates into CASSFSGENIQYF.

A word on this clonotype: One end of the junction fails to match germline, which may point to a read error. The CDR3 DNA follows: TGTGCCGGCAGCGGGCCTAGCGACGACGAGCAGTACTTC. This translates into CAGSGPSDDEQYF. The rearrangement uses TRBV9 and TRBJ2-4, with a weak D call TRBD2 (6 bases). The J call could be wrong; TRBJ2-7 is a better fit for the DNA end. The CDR3 spans 13 residues. CDR1 is SGDLS, CDR2 YYNGEE, per germline.

This clonotype was detected a few times. This chain connects TRBV13 to TRBJ2-3; D is perhaps TRBD2 (5 bases). CDR3 size: 15 residues. Germline assignment: CDR1 PRHDT and CDR2 FYEKMQ (reference sequence). V was trimmed by 7 bases and J by 0 bases, leaving 14 bases between them. CDR3 sequence (DNA): TGTGCCAGCACCCCAGAGGGCGGGAGCACAGATACGCAGTATTTT. It yields the protein CASTPEGGSTDTQYF.